The clone carrying this T cell receptor beta chain was seen ten or more times. Its antigen is not identified. The sample originates from a study of T cells in Graves' hyperthyroidism and ophthalmopathy. TCR beta CDR3 region amplification was performed from RNA transcripts. TCR CDR3 underwent first-round RT-PCR with the HTBI primer set. Via MiXCR, TCRdb re-called the multiplex PCR reads, giving one row per CDR3 protein. The sample shows approximately 400,000 distinct CDR3 sequences, under 20% of them seen only once. In making diagnoses, clinical symptoms, serum thyroxine and TRAb, thyroid ultrasound and orbital computed tomography were all used. Study-level results: Blood also contained most expanded thyroid clonotypes above 0.001.

Germline V CDR1 and CDR2: LNHDA, SQIVND (reference sequence). The CDR3 sequence is 16 residues long. V was pared by 4 bases and J by 0 bases, with 13 bases between. This TCR was recovered from a woman aged 18-29 years with Graves' hyperthyroidism. V gene TRBV19 combines with J gene TRBJ1-5; D perhaps matches TRBD1 (5 bases). Sample: blood. The CDR3 here is CASSNARVYSNQPQHF. For the CDR3, the DNA is TGTGCCAGTAGTAATGCCAGGGTGTATAGCAATCAGCCCCAGCATTTT.